A selection of T cell receptor beta chains follows, all from one sample in a study of regulatory T cells. Method: immunoSEQ multiplex PCR; TCRdb's copy keeps in-frame clones and lacks some. The sample has about 32,000 clones; around 89% are singletons. The specimen was conventional CD4+ T cells sorted from blood. The source is a person aged 18 to 30 with CD3G deficiency. Each CDR3 is given with its conserved first and last residue. D genes are given only for firm matches. A row's size may be missing; if present it is once, few, many or a size class.

clone_size: .
v_call: TRBV28
d_call: .
j_call: TRBJ1-2
cdr3_aa: CASSSGRGYGYTF
cdr3_nt: TGTGCCAGCAGTAGCGGCAGGGGATATGGCTACACCTTC

clone_size: .
v_call: TRBV5-1
d_call: TRBD2
j_call: TRBJ2-2
cdr3_aa: CASSLVAGVSTGELFF
cdr3_nt: TGCGCCAGCAGCTTGGTGGCGGGAGTCAGCACCGGGGAGCTGTTTTTT

clone_size: .
v_call: TRBV19
d_call: TRBD1
j_call: TRBJ1-6
cdr3_aa: CASRGQRDRASPLHF
cdr3_nt: TGTGCCAGCCGAGGCCAGCGGGACAGGGCTTCACCCCTCCACTTT

clone_size: .
v_call: TRBV7-8
d_call: .
j_call: TRBJ2-1
cdr3_aa: CASSLDYNRISSYNEQFF
cdr3_nt: TGTGCCAGCAGCTTAGACTATAATAGGATTAGCTCCTACAATGAGCAGTTCTTC

clone_size: few
v_call: TRBV6-1
d_call: .
j_call: TRBJ2-7
cdr3_aa: CASSEARRAEQYF
cdr3_nt: TGTGCCAGCAGTGAAGCGCGCCGGGCCGAGCAGTACTTC

clone_size: .
v_call: TRBV19
d_call: TRBD2
j_call: TRBJ2-1
cdr3_aa: CASSISGVVTSGSQNEQFF
cdr3_nt: TGTGCCAGTAGTATAAGTGGTGTGGTTACTAGCGGGAGCCAAAATGAGCAGTTCTTC

clone_size: .
v_call: TRBV27
d_call: .
j_call: TRBJ2-2
cdr3_aa: CASRAQGTGELFF
cdr3_nt: TGTGCCAGCAGGGCACAGGGCACCGGGGAGCTGTTTTTT

clone_size: .
v_call: TRBV30
d_call: .
j_call: TRBJ2-2
cdr3_aa: CAWSQLKAGELFF
cdr3_nt: TGTGCCTGGAGCCAGTTGAAGGCCGGGGAGCTGTTTTTT

clone_size: .
v_call: TRBV7-2
d_call: .
j_call: TRBJ2-3
cdr3_aa: CASSLGLQSSQYF
cdr3_nt: TGTGCCAGCAGCTTGGGACTCCAGAGTTCGCAGTATTTT

clone_size: few
v_call: TRBV27
d_call: .
j_call: TRBJ1-2
cdr3_aa: CASSHGVNYGYTF
cdr3_nt: TGTGCCAGCAGTCACGGGGTTAACTATGGCTACACCTTC

clone_size: .
v_call: TRBV18
d_call: TRBD1
j_call: TRBJ2-7
cdr3_aa: CASSPKRGGLDEQYF
cdr3_nt: TGTGCCAGCTCCCCTAAGCGAGGGGGCTTGGACGAGCAGTACTTC

clone_size: .
v_call: TRBV10-2
d_call: .
j_call: TRBJ1-6
cdr3_aa: CASSEFRGTINSPLHF
cdr3_nt: TGCGCCAGCAGTGAGTTTCGAGGGACGATTAATTCACCCCTCCACTTT

clone_size: once
v_call: TRBV2
d_call: TRBD2
j_call: TRBJ2-7
cdr3_aa: CASSVTSGAHEQYF
cdr3_nt: TGTGCCAGCAGTGTGACTAGCGGGGCCCACGAGCAGTACTTC

clone_size: .
v_call: TRBV10-2
d_call: .
j_call: TRBJ1-6
cdr3_aa: CASSERGQRNSPLHF
cdr3_nt: TGCGCCAGCAGTGAACGCGGACAGCGTAATTCACCCCTCCACTTT

clone_size: .
v_call: TRBV28
d_call: .
j_call: TRBJ1-5
cdr3_aa: CASSSPPQPQHF
cdr3_nt: TGTGCCAGCAGTTCACCACCGCAGCCCCAGCATTTT

clone_size: medium-sized
v_call: TRBV7-8
d_call: .
j_call: TRBJ1-1
cdr3_aa: CASSLTGGTEAFF
cdr3_nt: TGTGCCAGCAGCTTGACGGGGGGCACTGAAGCTTTCTTT

clone_size: .
v_call: TRBV7-9
d_call: .
j_call: TRBJ2-3
cdr3_aa: CASSLAQGDTQYF
cdr3_nt: TGTGCCAGCAGCTTAGCGCAGGGAGATACGCAGTATTTT

clone_size: .
v_call: TRBV7-8
d_call: .
j_call: TRBJ2-2
cdr3_aa: CASSPGTGELFF
cdr3_nt: TGTGCCAGCAGCCCTGGTACCGGGGAGCTGTTTTTT

clone_size: .
v_call: TRBV28
d_call: TRBD1
j_call: TRBJ1-1
cdr3_aa: CASSSGQTYTEAFF
cdr3_nt: TGTGCCAGCAGTTCGGGACAGACTTATACTGAAGCTTTCTTT

clone_size: .
v_call: TRBV18
d_call: TRBD1
j_call: TRBJ2-2
cdr3_aa: CASSPLQGAVGELFF
cdr3_nt: TGTGCCAGCTCACCGTTACAGGGGGCCGTCGGGGAGCTGTTTTTT

clone_size: .
v_call: TRBV6-6
d_call: .
j_call: TRBJ1-2
cdr3_aa: CASSGPTKNYGYTF
cdr3_nt: TGTGCCAGCAGTGGCCCGACAAAAAACTATGGCTACACCTTC

clone_size: .
v_call: TRBV6-5
d_call: TRBD2
j_call: TRBJ2-1
cdr3_aa: CASSRGGWTDEQFF
cdr3_nt: TGTGCCAGCAGTCGGGGGGGATGGACGGATGAGCAGTTCTTC

clone_size: .
v_call: TRBV5-1
d_call: TRBD2
j_call: TRBJ2-3
cdr3_aa: CASSYGLAGTDTQYF
cdr3_nt: TGCGCCAGCAGCTACGGACTAGCGGGGACAGATACGCAGTATTTT